This T cell receptor beta chain was identified in a study of cytomegalovirus exposure and HLA in healthy donors. Regarding the study as a whole: V- and J-gene trimming in TCR beta was tied to a missense DCLRE1C variant by an analysis performed later.

Vbeta (60) and Jbeta (13) primers were used in the PCR. Sequencing used immunoSEQ multiplex PCR; TCRdb keeps in-frame clones, though not all of them. This sample yields 150,000 to 200,000 clones, of which 65% to 70% are seen a single time; about 10% belongs to the top ten. Germline CDR1 is MDHEN and CDR2 is SYDVKM. V shed 5 bases and J shed 5 bases, with 12 bases lying between them. This CDR3 comprises 13 residues. The sample holds a few counts of this clone. Its antigen remains unidentified. The chain combines TRBV28 with TRBJ2-5; the D gene is possibly TRBD1 (7 bases). The source of this sequence is a man aged 30 to 45 in good health and CMV-seropositive. The sequenced sample consisted of PBMCs. The CDR3 region is CASSRDSGETQYF. The DNA of the CDR3 is TGTGCCAGCAGTCGGGACAGCGGGGAGACCCAGTACTTC.